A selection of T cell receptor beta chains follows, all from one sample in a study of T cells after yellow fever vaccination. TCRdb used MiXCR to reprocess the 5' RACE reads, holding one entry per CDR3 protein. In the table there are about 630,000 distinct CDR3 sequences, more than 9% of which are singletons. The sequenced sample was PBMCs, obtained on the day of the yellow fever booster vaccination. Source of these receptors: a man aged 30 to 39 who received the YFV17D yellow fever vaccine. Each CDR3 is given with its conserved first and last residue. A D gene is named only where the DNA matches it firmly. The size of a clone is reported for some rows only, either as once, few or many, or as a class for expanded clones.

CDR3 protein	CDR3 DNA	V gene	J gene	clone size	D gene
CAKRRAKNIQYF	TGTGCCAAACGGAGGGCCAAAAACATTCAGTACTTC	TRBV18	TRBJ2-4	few	NA
CASQDRGTGELFF	TGTGCCAGCCAGGACAGGGGAACCGGGGAGCTGTTTTTT	TRBV19	TRBJ2-2	NA	TRBD1
CASSGGGAETQYF	TGTGCCAGCTCGGGGGGAGGGGCAGAGACCCAGTACTTC	TRBV12-3/TRBV12-4	TRBJ2-5	NA	TRBD2
CASSSGPGQGFLEQYF	TGTGCCAGCAGTTCGGGTCCCGGACAGGGCTTTTTGGAGCAGTACTTC	TRBV6-5	TRBJ2-7	few	TRBD1
CASSLKGENYGYTF	TGCGCCAGCAGCTTGAAGGGGGAGAACTATGGCTACACCTTC	TRBV5-1	TRBJ1-2	NA	NA
CASSLAWQIETQYF	TGCGCCAGCAGCTTGGCTTGGCAGATAGAGACCCAGTACTTC	TRBV5-1	TRBJ2-5	NA	NA
CASSLSYRIYNEQFF	TGTGCCAGCAGTTTATCGTACAGGATCTACAATGAGCAGTTCTTC	TRBV27	TRBJ2-1	NA	NA
CASSHTSSYEQYF	TGTGCCAGCAGTCACACGAGCTCCTACGAGCAGTACTTC	TRBV27	TRBJ2-7	NA	NA
CASSLGTPPETQYF	TGTGCCAGCAGCTTAGGTACTCCCCCGGAGACCCAGTACTTC	TRBV7-3	TRBJ2-5	NA	NA
CASSWGQGGKAFF	TGTGCCAGCAGCTGGGGACAGGGAGGAAAAGCTTTCTTT	TRBV6-1	TRBJ1-1	few	TRBD1
CASSPEGYNNSPLHF	TGTGCCAGCAGTCCGGAGGGCTACAATAATTCACCCCTCCACTTT	TRBV12-3/TRBV12-4	TRBJ1-6	few	NA
CASSFTSGTDTQYF	TGTGCCAGCAGTTTCACATCTGGCACAGATACGCAGTATTTT	TRBV27	TRBJ2-3	many	NA
CASGTGNSPLHF	TGTGCCAGCGGGACAGGAAATTCACCCCTCCACTTT	TRBV12-3/TRBV12-4	TRBJ1-6	few	TRBD1
CASSKNDRNQETQYF	TGTGCCAGCAGTAAAAATGACAGGAACCAAGAGACCCAGTACTTC	TRBV6-1	TRBJ2-5	few	NA
CASSQGLAGARRNIQYF	TGTGCCAGCAGCCAGGGACTAGCGGGAGCAAGGCGAAACATTCAGTACTTC	TRBV14	TRBJ2-4	NA	TRBD2
CASSRDRANTGELFF	TGCGCCAGCAGCAGAGACAGAGCGAACACCGGGGAGCTGTTTTTT	TRBV5-1	TRBJ2-2	few	NA
CASMLAGTYNEQFF	TGTGCCAGCATGTTAGCGGGGACCTACAATGAGCAGTTCTTC	TRBV6-5	TRBJ2-1	few	TRBD2
CASSPEDFTEAFF	TGCGCCAGCAGCCCGGAAGACTTCACTGAAGCTTTCTTT	TRBV5-1	TRBJ1-1	NA	NA
CASSITHLSQGSPLHF	TGTGCCAGCAGTATTACCCATTTATCGCAGGGTTCACCCCTCCACTTT	TRBV27	TRBJ1-6	few	NA
CASKQTGDTYEQYF	TGTGCCAGCAAACAGACAGGGGATACCTACGAGCAGTACTTC	TRBV27	TRBJ2-7	NA	TRBD1
CASSLGGTDIQYF	TGCGCCAGCAGCTTGGGGGGGACAGACATTCAGTACTTC	TRBV5-1	TRBJ2-4	NA	TRBD1
CASNPTALGAGGWTQYF	TGTGCCAGCAATCCAACGGCCTTAGGCGCGGGGGGGTGGACCCAGTACTTC	TRBV7-2	TRBJ2-5	NA	TRBD2
CATSRGTSGPTDTQYF	TGTGCCACCAGCAGGGGGACTAGCGGTCCCACAGATACGCAGTATTTT	TRBV15	TRBJ2-3	NA	TRBD2
CSVVVADSSYEQYF	TGCAGCGTTGTAGTAGCAGATAGCTCCTACGAGCAGTACTTC	TRBV29-1	TRBJ2-7	few	NA
CSARVDSQGAFNSPLHF	TGCAGTGCTAGAGTAGATTCGCAGGGGGCATTTAATTCACCCCTCCACTTT	TRBV20-1	TRBJ1-6	NA	TRBD1
CAISGPEKTANTGELFF	TGTGCCATCAGTGGACCAGAGAAAACCGCGAACACCGGGGAGCTGTTTTTT	TRBV10-3	TRBJ2-2	NA	NA
CASEGGSNTGELFF	TGCGCCAGCGAGGGGGGATCAAACACCGGGGAGCTGTTTTTT	TRBV5-1	TRBJ2-2	few	NA
CASSLAQQETQYF	TGTGCCAGCAGCTTAGCCCAGCAAGAGACCCAGTACTTC	TRBV11-3	TRBJ2-5	many	NA
CASSLEQANTGELFF	TGCGCCAGCAGCTTGGAACAAGCGAACACCGGGGAGCTGTTTTTT	TRBV5-1	TRBJ2-2	NA	NA
CASSQPRDRDYGYTF	TGCGCCAGCAGCCAACCCCGGGACAGGGACTATGGCTACACCTTC	TRBV4-1	TRBJ1-2	few	TRBD1
CAISEKPGQGSKNEQFF	TGTGCCATCAGTGAAAAACCGGGACAGGGGTCGAAGAATGAGCAGTTCTTC	TRBV10-3	TRBJ2-1	NA	TRBD1
CASSNRRTSGDNEQFF	TGTGCCAGCAGCAACCGAAGGACTAGCGGGGACAATGAGCAGTTCTTC	TRBV6-1	TRBJ2-1	NA	TRBD2
CASSLGLGHEQYF	TGTGCCAGCAGCTTAGGTCTCGGTCACGAGCAGTACTTC	TRBV7-6	TRBJ2-7	few	NA
CASSRTGRTDTQYF	TGTGCCAGCAGCCGGACAGGGCGCACAGATACGCAGTATTTT	TRBV7-2	TRBJ2-3	NA	TRBD1
CASSLRGDGDEQYF	TGTGCCAGCAGCTTACGAGGGGACGGAGACGAGCAGTACTTC	TRBV7-9	TRBJ2-7	NA	NA
CASSQDPGGAQPQHF	TGTGCCAGCAGCCAAGATCCGGGGGGCGCCCAGCCCCAGCATTTT	TRBV4-2	TRBJ1-5	few	NA
CASSATGGASYEQYF	TGTGCCAGCAGTGCAACAGGGGGCGCCTCCTACGAGCAGTACTTC	TRBV7-2	TRBJ2-7	few	TRBD1
CATQPPPGSKNIQYF	TGTGCCACTCAACCACCCCCTGGGAGTAAAAACATTCAGTACTTC	TRBV19	TRBJ2-4	NA	NA
CASSPETRDYGYTF	TGTGCCAGCAGCCCAGAGACACGAGACTATGGCTACACCTTC	TRBV12-3/TRBV12-4	TRBJ1-2	few	NA
CASTIPGTYEQYF	TGTGCCAGCACCATCCCAGGGACCTACGAGCAGTACTTC	TRBV6-1	TRBJ2-7	NA	NA
CASSRLQGGDTREIVSNEQFF	TGTGCCAGCTCACGCTTACAGGGGGGCGACACCCGGGAAATAGTGAGCAATGAGCAGTTCTTC	TRBV18	TRBJ2-1	once	TRBD1
CASSLVAGGYEQYF	TGTGCCAGCAGCCTTGTAGCGGGGGGATACGAGCAGTACTTC	TRBV5-1	TRBJ2-7	many	TRBD2
CASSSQVAKNIQYF	TGTGCCAGCAGCTCTCAGGTTGCCAAAAACATTCAGTACTTC	TRBV5-6	TRBJ2-4	few	NA
CTISFVGTNRVLDTQYF	TGTACCATCAGTTTCGTTGGTACTAACAGGGTGTTAGATACGCAGTATTTT	TRBV2	TRBJ2-3	NA	NA
CASTMGLDYYEQYF	TGCGCCAGCACTATGGGGCTTGACTACTACGAGCAGTACTTC	TRBV5-1	TRBJ2-7	NA	NA
CASSLLIGETQYF	TGTGCCAGCAGTCTCTTAATTGGAGAGACCCAGTACTTC	TRBV11-2	TRBJ2-5	few	NA
CASSLSPLGQGSSYEQYF	TGCGCCAGCAGCTTGTCACCCTTGGGACAGGGGTCGAGCTACGAGCAGTACTTC	TRBV5-1	TRBJ2-7	NA	TRBD1
CASTNDRTTYNEQFF	TGTGCCAGCACTAACGACCGTACGACCTACAATGAGCAGTTCTTC	TRBV6-1	TRBJ2-1	NA	NA
CATSDPRAPVGNEQFF	TGTGCCACCAGTGATCCCCGGGCCCCGGTGGGCAATGAGCAGTTCTTC	TRBV24-1	TRBJ2-1	few	NA
CASSATRGPYEQYF	TGTGCCAGCAGCGCGACTCGGGGACCCTACGAGCAGTACTTC	TRBV7-2	TRBJ2-7	NA	NA
CASILTGLPETQYF	TGTGCCAGCATCCTGACAGGGCTCCCAGAGACCCAGTACTTC	TRBV2	TRBJ2-5	NA	TRBD1
CAGGTLREKLFF	TGTGCCGGTGGGACATTGCGGGAAAAACTGTTTTTT	TRBV6-1	TRBJ1-4	few	NA
CASSSGQDANYGYTF	TGTGCCAGCAGCTCCGGACAGGACGCTAACTATGGCTACACCTTC	TRBV7-9	TRBJ1-2	few	TRBD1
CASSLEGAAYNEQFF	TGTGCCAGCAGTTTAGAGGGGGCCGCCTACAATGAGCAGTTCTTC	TRBV28	TRBJ2-1	many	TRBD1
CASCRGSSERGETQYF	TGTGCCAGCTGTCGGGGGTCTAGCGAGCGAGGTGAGACCCAGTACTTC	TRBV7-2	TRBJ2-5	NA	NA
CSAREGGYEQYF	TGCAGTGCTAGGGAAGGAGGCTACGAGCAGTACTTC	TRBV20-1	TRBJ2-7	many	NA
CASTGRVKTQYF	TGTGCCAGCACAGGCAGGGTGAAGACCCAGTACTTC	TRBV6-6	TRBJ2-5	few	NA
CASSQDSGRNEQFF	TGTGCCAGCAGCCAGGACTCCGGTCGGAATGAGCAGTTCTTC	TRBV4-2	TRBJ2-1	many	NA
CASGFTEETQYF	TGTGCTAGCGGTTTTACGGAAGAGACCCAGTACTTC	TRBV7-7	TRBJ2-5	NA	NA
CASSLTANYEQYF	TGTGCCAGCAGCCTTACGGCAAATTACGAGCAGTACTTC	TRBV7-9	TRBJ2-7	many	NA